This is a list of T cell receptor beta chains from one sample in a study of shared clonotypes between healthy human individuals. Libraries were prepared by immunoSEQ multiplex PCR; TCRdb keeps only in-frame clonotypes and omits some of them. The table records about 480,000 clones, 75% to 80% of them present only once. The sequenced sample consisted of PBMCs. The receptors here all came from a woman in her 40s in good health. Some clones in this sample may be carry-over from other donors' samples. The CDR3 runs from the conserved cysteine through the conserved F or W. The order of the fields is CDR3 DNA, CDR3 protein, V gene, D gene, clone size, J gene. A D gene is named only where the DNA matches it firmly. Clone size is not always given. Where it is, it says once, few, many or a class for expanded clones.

TGTGCCAGCAGTGCGGACAGGGGGTCAGATACGCAGTATTTT CASSADRGSDTQYF TRBV2 TRBD1 - TRBJ2-3
TGTGCCAGCAGGTGGGGACTAGCGGGGAGCAATGAGCAGTTCTTC CASRWGLAGSNEQFF TRBV28 TRBD2 once TRBJ2-1
TGTGCCATCAGTGTGGGACAGGGGAGGGTACGAGAGCAGTACTTC CAISVGQGRVREQYF TRBV10-3 TRBD1 once TRBJ2-7
TGTGCCAGTAGTACCCCGGGACTAGCGTACGAGCAGTACTTC CASSTPGLAYEQYF TRBV19 TRBD2 few TRBJ2-7
TGTGCCAGCAGCTTAGCGGGGGGACTAGCTCTTGGGCCCCAGTACTTC CASSLAGGLALGPQYF TRBV11-2 TRBD2 many TRBJ2-5
TGCGCCAGCAGCCCCGGGGCGGCGGACCAAGAGACCCAGTACTTC CASSPGAADQETQYF TRBV5-1 - - TRBJ2-5
TGTGCCAGCAGCTTAAACGCAGGGGCACGTTCTGGTGGGAACACTGAAGCTTTCTTT CASSLNAGARSGGNTEAFF TRBV11-1 - - TRBJ1-1
TGTGCCAGTAGTTATGGACTAGTCGAGGAGCAGTTCTTC CASSYGLVEEQFF TRBV19 TRBD2 - TRBJ2-1
TGTGCCAGCAGCCCAGGGGGGTATGGCTACGAGCAGTACTTC CASSPGGYGYEQYF TRBV9 - - TRBJ2-7
TGTGCCAGCTCACTAGCGGGATACACAGATACGCAGTATTTT CASSLAGYTDTQYF TRBV18 TRBD2 - TRBJ2-3
TGTGCCAGCAGCTTTGGTCGGGATAATGAAAAACTGTTTTTT CASSFGRDNEKLFF TRBV5-6 - few TRBJ1-4
TGTGCCAGCAGTGAAGTCCGTCAAGAGACCCAGTACTTC CASSEVRQETQYF TRBV2 - few TRBJ2-5
TGTGCCAGCAGCGAACAGGGTAGCAATCAGCCCCAGCATTTT CASSEQGSNQPQHF TRBV2 - - TRBJ1-5
TGTGCCAGCAGTCTAGCCCTCCCTTCAGAGTCAAGAGCTTTCTTT CASSLALPSESRAFF TRBV27 - - TRBJ1-1
TGTGCCAGCAGTTCTAGCGGGAGAACAGATACGCAGTATTTT CASSSSGRTDTQYF TRBV28 TRBD2 - TRBJ2-3
TGTGCCAGCAGTTTCCAGGGTAGCACAGATACGCAGTATTTT CASSFQGSTDTQYF TRBV27 - - TRBJ2-3
TGTGCCAGCAGCTCACGACAGGTGGGAACCTACAATGAGCAGTTCTTC CASSSRQVGTYNEQFF TRBV9 - - TRBJ2-1
TGTGCCAGCAGTTCCCGGGACAAGGATTACCTAAGGGCTTTCTTT CASSSRDKDYLRAFF TRBV6-6 - - TRBJ1-1
TGTGCCAGCAGTATTAGCGCAGGGACAGATACGCAGTATTTT CASSISAGTDTQYF TRBV28 - - TRBJ2-3
TGTGCCAGCAGCGTAGCCAGCGGGGGCACAGATACGCAGTATTTT CASSVASGGTDTQYF TRBV9 TRBD2 - TRBJ2-3
TGCGCCAGCAGCCAAGATCTTGGTCAGCCCCAGCATTTT CASSQDLGQPQHF TRBV4-3 - - TRBJ1-5
TGTGCCAGCAGTGGCAGGGGCACTGAAGCTTTCTTT CASSGRGTEAFF TRBV6-1 - - TRBJ1-1
TGTGCCAGCAGTGAGGGGACAAATGAGCAGTTCTTC CASSEGTNEQFF TRBV2 - few TRBJ2-1
TGTGCCAGCAGTTATGGACAGCCAAGCAATCAGCCCCAGCATTTT CASSYGQPSNQPQHF TRBV6-6 - - TRBJ1-5
TGCAGCCCCAAACCGGGGGCATGCGAGCAGTACTTC CSPKPGACEQYF TRBV29-1 - - TRBJ2-7
TGTGCCAGCAGCTTAGGGACGGTCTACGAGCAGTACTTC CASSLGTVYEQYF TRBV7-6 - - TRBJ2-7
TGTGCCAGTAGCAGGGACCTTCGGCGGGGCTACACCTTC CASSRDLRRGYTF TRBV19 - - TRBJ1-2
TGTGCCAGTAGTCGGGACCCTTCTCTGGAGCAGTTCTTC CASSRDPSLEQFF TRBV19 - few TRBJ2-1
TGTGCCAGCAGCGTATTCCCTAGCGGCCCAACGGGCGAGCAGTACTTC CASSVFPSGPTGEQYF TRBV9 TRBD2 - TRBJ2-7
TGCGCCAGCAGCTTGGAGGTAGGGCTCGTCTACGAGCAGTACTTC CASSLEVGLVYEQYF TRBV5-1 - - TRBJ2-7
TGTGCCAGCAGTAAAGGGGACATTGAGGGTCAGCCCCAGCATTTT CASSKGDIEGQPQHF TRBV27 - many TRBJ1-5
TGTGCCAGCCAGACGATGCTAGCTGGAAACACCATATATTTT CASQTMLAGNTIYF TRBV6-1 - - TRBJ1-3
TGCGCCAGCACTCAGACAGGGTTGACCGGGGAGCTGTTTTTT CASTQTGLTGELFF TRBV5-1 TRBD1 - TRBJ2-2
TGTGCCGGCCAGGGAGACTATTGGTTCTTC CAGQGDYWFF TRBV30 - - TRBJ2-1
TGTGCCAGTGGGTCCGAGGCCGCCTTTAATCAGCCCCAGCATTTT CASGSEAAFNQPQHF TRBV19 - - TRBJ1-5
TGTGCCAGCAGTCCCCATACGGGCCCTGGAGGGTCTGGGGCCAACGTCCTGACTTTC CASSPHTGPGGSGANVLTF TRBV27 - once TRBJ2-6
TGTGCCAGCAGCTTCGCGGCTAGCTCTCAAGAGACCCAGTACTTC CASSFAASSQETQYF TRBV7-7 - few TRBJ2-5
TGCGCCAGCAGCTTGGCCGAGGGTCCGCTCTCCTACAATGAGCAGTTCTTC CASSLAEGPLSYNEQFF TRBV5-1 - few TRBJ2-1
TGTGCCAGCAGTTACCAGACGGGGGGCCAAGAGACCCAGTACTTC CASSYQTGGQETQYF TRBV28 TRBD2 - TRBJ2-5
TGTGCCAGCAGCCCGGACAACTTCTATGGCTACACCTTC CASSPDNFYGYTF TRBV7-2 - - TRBJ1-2
TGTGCCACCGACAGGGGAACTAACTATGGCTACACCTTC CATDRGTNYGYTF TRBV10-3 TRBD1 - TRBJ1-2
TGCAGCGCCGGACTAGCGAGGGAGACCCAGTACTTC CSAGLARETQYF TRBV29-1 TRBD2 - TRBJ2-5
TGTGCCAGCAGCCGGAACAGGGGGGGGGAAAAACTGTTTTTT CASSRNRGGEKLFF TRBV7-2 TRBD1 - TRBJ1-4